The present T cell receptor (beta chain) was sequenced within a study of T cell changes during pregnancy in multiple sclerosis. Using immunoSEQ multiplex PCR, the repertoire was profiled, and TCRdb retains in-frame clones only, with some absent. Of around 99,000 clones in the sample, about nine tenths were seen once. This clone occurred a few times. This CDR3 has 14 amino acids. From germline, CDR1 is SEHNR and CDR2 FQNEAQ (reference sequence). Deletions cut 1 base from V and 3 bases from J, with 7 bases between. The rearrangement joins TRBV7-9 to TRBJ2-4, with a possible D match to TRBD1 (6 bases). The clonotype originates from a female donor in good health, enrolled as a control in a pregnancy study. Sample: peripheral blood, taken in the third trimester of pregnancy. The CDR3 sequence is CASSLGGGKNIQYF. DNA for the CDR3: TGTGCCAGCAGCTTAGGAGGGGGCAAAAACATTCAGTACTTC.